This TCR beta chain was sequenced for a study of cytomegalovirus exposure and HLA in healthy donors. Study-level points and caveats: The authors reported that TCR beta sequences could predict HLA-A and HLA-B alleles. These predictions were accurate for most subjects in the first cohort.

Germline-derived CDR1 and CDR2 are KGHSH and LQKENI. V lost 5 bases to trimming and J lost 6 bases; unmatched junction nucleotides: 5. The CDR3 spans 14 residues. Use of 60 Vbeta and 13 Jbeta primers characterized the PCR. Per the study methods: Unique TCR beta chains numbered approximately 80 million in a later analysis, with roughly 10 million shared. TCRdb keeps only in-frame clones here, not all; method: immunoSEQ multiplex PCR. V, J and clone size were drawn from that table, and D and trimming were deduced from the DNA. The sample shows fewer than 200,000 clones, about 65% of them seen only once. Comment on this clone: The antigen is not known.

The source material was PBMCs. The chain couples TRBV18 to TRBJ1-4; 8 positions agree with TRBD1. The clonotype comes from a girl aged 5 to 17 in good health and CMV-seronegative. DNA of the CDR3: TGTGCCAGCTCATCAGGGGGCATGGATGAAAAACTGTTTTTT. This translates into CASSSGGMDEKLFF.